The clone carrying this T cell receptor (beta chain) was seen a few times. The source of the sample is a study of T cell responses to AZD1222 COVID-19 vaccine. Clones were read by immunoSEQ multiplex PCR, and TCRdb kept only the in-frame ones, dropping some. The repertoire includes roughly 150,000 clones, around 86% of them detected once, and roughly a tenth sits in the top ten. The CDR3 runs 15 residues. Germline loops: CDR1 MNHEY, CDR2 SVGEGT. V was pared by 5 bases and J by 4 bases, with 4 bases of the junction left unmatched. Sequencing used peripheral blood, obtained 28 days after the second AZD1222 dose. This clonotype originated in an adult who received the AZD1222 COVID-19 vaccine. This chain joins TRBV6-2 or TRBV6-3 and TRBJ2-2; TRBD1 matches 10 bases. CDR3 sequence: CASSRDRGGTGELFF. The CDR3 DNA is TGTGCCAGCAGTCGGGACAGGGGTGGCACCGGGGAGCTGTTTTTT.